The 18 T cell receptor beta chains reported below all come from one sample, sequenced in a study of T cell responses to AZD1222 COVID-19 vaccine. The assay was immunoSEQ multiplex PCR, and TCRdb's table has in-frame clones only and misses some. This table has about 30,000 clones, nearly 95% appearing once. Material: peripheral blood, obtained on day 0 of AZD1222 vaccination. Receptor source: an adult in good health.

The V call is TRBV5-1, the J call TRBJ2-2; D possibly matches TRBD1 or TRBD2 (6 bases each). In germline, CDR1 is SGHRS, CDR2 YFSETQ. Trimming pared 2 bases from V and 4 bases from J, leaving 12 bases between. The CDR3 sequence is 15 residues long. CDR3 in DNA: TGCGCCAGCAGCTTCCGGGGGCAGGGCACCGGGGAGCTGTTTTTT. Its protein is CASSFRGQGTGELFF.

The CDR3 sequence: CASSFGGYEQYF. Written as DNA, the CDR3 is TGTGCCAGCAGTTTCGGGGGTTACGAGCAGTACTTC. J is TRBJ2-7 and V is TRBV27; tentatively, D is TRBD2 (6 bases). V lost 3 bases, J lost 4 bases, and 7 bases lay in between. This CDR3 has 12 residues. CDR1 MNHEY and CDR2 SMNVEV come from the germline V gene (reference sequence).

This chain joins TRBV7-9 and TRBJ1-4; 9 nucleotides line up with TRBD1. This CDR3 is built from 14 residues. After removal of 5 bases from V and 7 bases from J, the junction contained 5 bases not matched to a gene. The germline CDR1 and CDR2 sequences are SEHNR and FQNEAQ (reference sequence). CDR3 amino acids: CASSEGQGGEKLFF. The CDR3 region has the DNA TGTGCCAGCAGCGAGGGACAGGGAGGTGAAAAACTGTTTTTT.

A single count supports this clone. The chain employs TRBV6-4 and TRBJ2-1; possibly TRBD2 for D (6 bases). Trimming took off 7 bases at V and 2 bases at J, with 6 bases between the two ends. CDR1 MRHNA and CDR2 SNTAGT come from the germline V gene. The CDR3 is made up of 12 amino acids. CDR3 sequence: CASTGAYNEQFF. The CDR3 coding sequence is TGTGCCAGCACGGGGGCCTACAATGAGCAGTTCTTC.

The rearrangement uses TRBV6-4 and TRBJ2-3; unclear D gene. The CDR3 is 15 amino acids. The V gene lost 3 bases and the J gene lost 0 bases, with 10 bases spanning the gap. From germline, CDR1 is MRHNA and CDR2 SNTAGT. As DNA, the CDR3 is TGTGCCAGCAGTGAGGGGTTGACTAGCACAGATACGCAGTATTTT. This codes for CASSEGLTSTDTQYF.

This rearrangement joins TRBV5-1 to TRBJ1-2; D gene unclear. This CDR3 has 14 residues. The ends were cut back, 4 bases at V and 0 bases at J, with 10 bases in the middle. Germline V gives CDR1 SGHRS, CDR2 YFSETQ. CDR3 DNA sequence: TGCGCCAGCAGCATACAGCCTACTAACTATGGCTACACCTTC. Its protein is CASSIQPTNYGYTF.

The chain is built from TRBV6-2 or TRBV6-3 and TRBJ1-5; tentative D call: TRBD1 (6 bases). Per germline, CDR1 MNHEY and CDR2 SVGEGT. The V end lost 5 bases, the J end lost 1 base, and 18 bases lay between the germline ends. There are 17 residues in the CDR3. The CDR3 protein is CASSPRGGRWSNQPQHF. CDR3 nucleotides: TGTGCCAGCAGTCCACGCGGGGGGCGCTGGAGCAATCAGCCCCAGCATTTT.

V and J are TRBV7-2 and TRBJ1-5, with D unclear. V dropped 2 bases and J dropped 4 bases, with 6 bases sitting between them. The CDR3 consists of 13 residues. Germline V lookup: CDR1 SGHTA, CDR2 FQGNSA. The CDR3 DNA follows: TGTGCCAGCAGCTTAACACAGAATCAGCCCCAGCATTTT. Protein: CASSLTQNQPQHF. The variable domain in full, with the rest retrieved from reference TRBV7-2 and TRBJ1-5, is GAGVSQSPSNKVTEKGKDVELRCDPISGHTALYWYRQSLGQGLEFLIYFQGNSAPDKSGLPSDRFSAERTGGSVSTLTIQRTQQEDSAVYLCASSLTQNQPQHFGDGTRLSIL.

The genes are TRBV11-2 and TRBJ2-3; a possible D gene is TRBD1 (6 bases). V lost 0 bases and J lost 1, with 8 bases in between. Germline values: CDR1 SGHAT, CDR2 FQNNGV. This CDR3 region has 15 residues. CDR3 coding DNA: TGTGCCAGCAGCTTAGAACAGGGAGGCACAGATACGCAGTATTTT. Amino acid sequence: CASSLEQGGTDTQYF.

V is TRBV6-5 and J is TRBJ2-7, with 10 bases identical to TRBD1. The germline gives CDR1 MNHEY, CDR2 SVGAGI. The junction had 7 bases not matched to a gene; V was cut back by 6 bases and J by 5 bases. This CDR3 region has 14 residues. The CDR3 DNA reads TGTGCCAGCAGCCAACCGGGACAGGGGAACGAGCAGTACTTC. This codes for CASSQPGQGNEQYF.

The V call is TRBV13, the J call TRBJ1-1, with a tentative D call TRBD1 (5 bases). Germline lookup yields CDR1 PRHDT and CDR2 FYEKMQ (reference sequence). Trimming cost V 4 bases and J 4 bases, with 16 bases left between them. CDR3 length: 15 residues. The CDR3 here is CASSSPRDAATEAFF. As DNA, the CDR3 is TGTGCCAGCAGCTCGCCCCGGGACGCCGCCACTGAAGCTTTCTTT. Using reference TRBV13 and TRBJ1-1 for the parts outside the CDR3, the full variable domain is AAGVIQSPRHLIKEKRETATLKCYPIPRHDTVYWYQQGPGQDPQFLISFYEKMQSDKGSIPDRFSAQQFSDYHSELNMSSLELGDSALYFCASSSPRDAATEAFFGQGTRLTVV.

The rearrangement uses TRBV6-5 and TRBJ1-5; 8 bases map to TRBD1. Germline trimming cut 2 bases from V and 3 bases from J; bases unmatched to any gene: 0. Germline CDR1 and CDR2: MNHEY and SVGAGI. CDR3 length equals 14 residues. CDR3 residues: CASSYQGANQPQHF. The CDR3 DNA follows: TGTGCCAGCAGTTACCAGGGGGCCAATCAGCCCCAGCATTTT.

The chain couples TRBV14 to TRBJ1-2; 7 nucleotides align to TRBD1. CDR1 and CDR2 (germline): SGHDN, FVKESK. This CDR3 has 14 residues. The V gene end was trimmed by 3 bases and the J gene end by 4 bases; junction bases not matched to a gene: 5. This chain's CDR3 is CASSHRQGFYGYTF. The CDR3 DNA sequence: TGTGCCAGCAGCCACCGACAGGGATTCTATGGCTACACCTTC.

The V call is TRBV5-6, the J call TRBJ2-5; 8 nucleotides align to TRBD1. Germline assignment: CDR1 SGHDT and CDR2 YYEEEE. Germline trimming cut 4 bases from V and 4 bases from J; bases unmatched to any gene: 12. The CDR3 runs 16 residues. The CDR3 protein is CASSPRGRGRRETQYF. Written as DNA, the CDR3 is TGTGCCAGCAGCCCGAGGGGCAGGGGGCGACGAGAGACCCAGTACTTC.

This clone has a handful of counts. This sequence joins TRBV11-3 and TRBJ1-1, with D perhaps TRBD1 (6 bases). This CDR3 is built from 14 residues. Germline CDR1 and CDR2: SGHNT and YENEEA. V lost 4 bases, J lost 1 base, and 10 bases lay in between. CDR3 DNA sequence: TGTGCCAGCAGCTCGGGGGGCGCGAACACTGAAGCTTTCTTT. Protein product: CASSSGGANTEAFF.

The chain uses TRBV30 and TRBJ1-3; D is possibly TRBD1 (5 bases). The V gene lost 7 bases and the J gene lost 1 base, with 8 bases spanning the gap. The CDR3 totals 12 residues. From germline, CDR1 is GTSNPN and CDR2 SVGIG (reference sequence). The CDR3 loop reads CASQGSGNTIYF. For the CDR3, the DNA is TGTGCCTCCCAGGGTTCTGGAAACACCATATATTTT.

The rearrangement links TRBV2 to TRBJ2-7; D is undetermined. V was trimmed by 2 bases and J by 5 bases, leaving 19 bases between them. Germline V gene sequence: CDR1 SNHLY, CDR2 FYNNEI. This CDR3 is built from 16 residues. CDR3 sequence: CASSERSYRAAHEQYF. CDR3 bases: TGTGCCAGCAGTGAAAGGTCGTATCGGGCGGCCCACGAGCAGTACTTC.

The chain links TRBV6-6 to TRBJ1-1; a possible D gene is TRBD1 (6 bases). The CDR3 is 16 amino acids. CDR1 MNHNY and CDR2 SVGAGI come from the germline V gene (reference sequence). Trimming stripped 6 bases from V and 0 bases from J, with 17 bases between. The CDR3 nucleotides read TGTGCCAGCAGACCGGACAGACCAACCATGAACACTGAAGCTTTCTTT. It yields the protein CASRPDRPTMNTEAFF.